This T cell receptor (beta chain) was retrieved from a study of blood T cell repertoires in COVID-19 (TCRdb year 2020). Broadly, across the study: Samples covering the acute and convalescent phases of COVID-19 were provided by collaborators in the United States, Italy and Spain. Where available, HLA class I and class II types were taken from metadata supplied by the sample provider and were not determined by assay-based typing. The repertoires were made available in a free public database intended to serve as a resource for research on the immune response to SARS-CoV-2. A de-identified subject ID, COVID-19 status, age in years and sex were almost always included in the sample metadata. The samples were drawn from two sources: the first 160 participants of the ongoing ImmuneRACE study, and over 1,000 subjects contributed by 6 global collaborators. The prospective study material was composed of cDNA or gDNA derived from T cells, B-cell-depleted T cells, or PBMCs. Subjects who had been exposed to COVID-19, were actively infected with it, or had recovered from it provided the deeply sampled blood TCRbeta repertoires that made up the dataset. Overall study results and their limits: The quantity of clinical and demographic metadata differed by source and by participant and was supplied without curation.

Its CDR3 holds 16 amino acids, cysteine through phenylalanine. Just the 48-base CDR3 DNA is kept, in frame starting at base 1. CDR1 and CDR2, per the germline V gene, are SGHTA and FQGTGA. V loses 5 bases, J loses 0 bases, and the germline ends lie 15 bases apart. Turning to this clone: No cognate antigen has been identified for it. No base quality information exists; no much larger clone differs at one position.

In the prospective study, participants were about 18 to 95 years old, resided in about two dozen geographic areas of the United States, and were enrolled through a virtual design. In the prospective study, participants were assigned to cohorts based on the clinical history participants reported in a screening survey and a study questionnaire. Recovered participants in ImmuneRACE Cohort 3 were defined as having two consecutive negative NP/OP PCR tests, clearance from a healthcare professional, or resolution of symptoms. In the prospective study, whole blood, serum and a nasopharyngeal or oropharyngeal swab were collected from each participant by mobile phlebotomists. Prospective study participants could optionally give additional blood draws and questionnaires over an approximately 2-month period. Blood samples from the prospective study were shipped frozen or at room temperature prior to DNA extraction.

TCRbeta CDR3 regions were amplified from genomic DNA using the immunoSEQ Assay, a bias-controlled multiplex PCR. Turning to the authors' computational methods: Nucleated cell counts per sample were estimated from amplification of reference gene primers within the assay. To quantify the absolute abundance of each unique TCRbeta CDR3 rearrangement, sequence reads were collapsed and filtered. For each sample, productive Simpson clonality was calculated as the square root of Simpson's diversity index over productive rearrangements. As stored in TCRdb, this immuneACCESS dataset retains in-frame rearrangements with V and J assigned. A fraction of the clones does not appear; measured against another copy, unresolved V genes explain less than half of the discrepancy, and the remainder lacks a known reason. From that table come the V and J calls and clone size; the DNA was used to work out D and trimming. The sample records 150,000 to 200,000 clones, over 75% of which are singletons. The ten largest make up 6% of the sample.

Sequencing was carried out using PBMCs or T cells enriched from blood (not recorded which). This clonotype originated in a man aged 35 to 55 who had recovered from COVID-19. The receptor chain draws on TRBV7-3 and TRBJ2-3; there is no confident call for the D gene. The DNA sequence follows: TGTGCCAGCAGCGCCCACCCGGAGCCTAGCACAGATACGCAGTATTTT. It codes for CASSAHPEPSTDTQYF.